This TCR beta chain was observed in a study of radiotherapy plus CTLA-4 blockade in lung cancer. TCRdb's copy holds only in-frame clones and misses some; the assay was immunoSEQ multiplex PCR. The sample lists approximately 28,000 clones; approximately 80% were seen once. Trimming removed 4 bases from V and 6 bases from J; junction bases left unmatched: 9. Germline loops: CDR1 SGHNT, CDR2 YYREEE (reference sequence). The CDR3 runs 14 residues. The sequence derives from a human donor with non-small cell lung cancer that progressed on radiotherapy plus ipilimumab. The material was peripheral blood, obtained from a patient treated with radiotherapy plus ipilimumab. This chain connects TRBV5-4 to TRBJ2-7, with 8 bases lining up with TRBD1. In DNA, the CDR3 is TGTGCCAGCAGCCGGGACCAGGGGGCATTCGAGCAGTACTTC. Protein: CASSRDQGAFEQYF.